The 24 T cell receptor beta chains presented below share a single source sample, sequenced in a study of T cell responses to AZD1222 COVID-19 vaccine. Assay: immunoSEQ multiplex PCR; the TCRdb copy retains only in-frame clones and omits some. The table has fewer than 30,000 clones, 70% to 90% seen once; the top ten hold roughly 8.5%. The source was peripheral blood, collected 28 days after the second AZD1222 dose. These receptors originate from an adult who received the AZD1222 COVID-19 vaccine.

CDR3 residues: CAILDAGEQYF. CDR3 DNA sequence: TGTGCCATCTTAGACGCGGGCGAGCAGTACTTC. V is TRBV10-3 and J is TRBJ2-7; TRBD2 is a possible D gene (5 bases). V lost 8 bases to trimming and J lost 6 bases, with 11 bases between them. Germline V gives CDR1 ENHRY, CDR2 SYGVKD. This CDR3 spans 11 amino acids.

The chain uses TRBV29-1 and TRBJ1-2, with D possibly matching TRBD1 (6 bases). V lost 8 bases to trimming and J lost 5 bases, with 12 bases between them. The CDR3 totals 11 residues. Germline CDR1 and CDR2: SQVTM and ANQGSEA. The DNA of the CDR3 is TGCAGCACTAGAACAGGGTATGGCTACACCTTC. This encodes CSTRTGYGYTF.

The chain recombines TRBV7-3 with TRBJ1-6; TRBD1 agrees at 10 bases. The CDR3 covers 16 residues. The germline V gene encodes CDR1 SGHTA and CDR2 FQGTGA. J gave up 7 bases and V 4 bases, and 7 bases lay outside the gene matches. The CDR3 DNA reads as TGTGCCAGCAGCTCCGGGACAGGGGCCCGGAATTCACCCCTCCACTTT. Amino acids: CASSSGTGARNSPLHF.

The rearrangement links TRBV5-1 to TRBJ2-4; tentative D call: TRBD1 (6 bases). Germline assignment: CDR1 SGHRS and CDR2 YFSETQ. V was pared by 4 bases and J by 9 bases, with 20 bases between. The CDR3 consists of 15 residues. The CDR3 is CASSIRGTVVGIQYF. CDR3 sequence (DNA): TGCGCCAGCAGCATCAGGGGTACAGTTGTGGGCATTCAGTACTTC.

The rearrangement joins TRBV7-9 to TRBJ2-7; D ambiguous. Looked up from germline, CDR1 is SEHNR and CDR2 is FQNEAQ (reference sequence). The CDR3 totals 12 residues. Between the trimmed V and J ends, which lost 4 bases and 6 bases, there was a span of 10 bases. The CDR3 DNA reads TGTGCCAGCAGCTATCCCGCCCGCGAGCAGTACTTC. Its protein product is CASSYPAREQYF.

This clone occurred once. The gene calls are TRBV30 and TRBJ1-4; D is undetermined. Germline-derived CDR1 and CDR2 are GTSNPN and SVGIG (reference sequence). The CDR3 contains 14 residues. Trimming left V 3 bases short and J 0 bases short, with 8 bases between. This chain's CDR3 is CAWSEVTTNEKLFF. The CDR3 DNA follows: TGTGCCTGGAGCGAAGTCACAACTAATGAAAAACTGTTTTTT.

This CDR3 reads CASRKGANTEAFF. For the CDR3, the DNA is TGTGCCAGCAGAAAAGGGGCCAACACTGAAGCTTTCTTT. V gene TRBV28 combines with J gene TRBJ1-1, with TRBD1 as a possible D gene (5 bases). V was clipped by 6 bases and J by 2 bases, with 10 bases between them. This CDR3 is 13 amino acids long. Germline CDR1 and CDR2: MDHEN and SYDVKM. Variable domain in full (rest from reference TRBV28 and TRBJ1-1): DVKVTQSSRYLVKRTGEKVFLECVQDMDHENMFWYRQDPGLGLRLIYFSYDVKMKEKGDIPEGYSVSREKKERFSLILESASTNQTSMYLCASRKGANTEAFFGQGTRLTVV.

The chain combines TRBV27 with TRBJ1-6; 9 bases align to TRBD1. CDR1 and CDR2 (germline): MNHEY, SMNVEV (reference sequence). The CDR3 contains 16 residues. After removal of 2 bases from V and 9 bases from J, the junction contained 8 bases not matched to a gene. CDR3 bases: TGTGCCAGCAGTTTAGGGGTCGACAGGGGGGGTTCACCCCTCCACTTT. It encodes CASSLGVDRGGSPLHF.

The CDR3 sequence: CASSPPVHTDTQYF. The CDR3, as DNA: TGTGCCAGCTCACCCCCCGTCCACACAGATACGCAGTATTTT. The rearrangement uses TRBV18 and TRBJ2-3; D not resolved. The V end lost 3 bases, the J end lost 2 bases, and 9 bases lay between the germline ends. The germline gives CDR1 KGHSH, CDR2 LQKENI. This CDR3 is 14 amino acids long.

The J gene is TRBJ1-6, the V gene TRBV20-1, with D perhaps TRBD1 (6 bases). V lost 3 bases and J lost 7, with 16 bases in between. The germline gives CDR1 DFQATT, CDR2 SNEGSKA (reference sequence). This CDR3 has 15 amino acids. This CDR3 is CSASFNGQGNSPLHF. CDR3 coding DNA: TGCAGTGCTAGTTTTAACGGGCAGGGGAATTCACCCCTCCACTTT.

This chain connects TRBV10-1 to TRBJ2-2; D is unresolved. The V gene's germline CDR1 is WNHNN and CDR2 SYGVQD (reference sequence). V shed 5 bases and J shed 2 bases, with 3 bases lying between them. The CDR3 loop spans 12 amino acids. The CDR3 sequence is CASSFNTGELFF. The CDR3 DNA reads TGCGCCAGCAGTTTCAACACCGGGGAGCTGTTTTTT.

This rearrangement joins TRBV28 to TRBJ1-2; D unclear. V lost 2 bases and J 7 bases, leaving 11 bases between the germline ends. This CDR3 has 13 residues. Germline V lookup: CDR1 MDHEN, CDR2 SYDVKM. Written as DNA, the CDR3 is TGTGCCAGCAGTTTAAAGTGGGAGGGTGGCTACACCTTC. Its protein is CASSLKWEGGYTF.

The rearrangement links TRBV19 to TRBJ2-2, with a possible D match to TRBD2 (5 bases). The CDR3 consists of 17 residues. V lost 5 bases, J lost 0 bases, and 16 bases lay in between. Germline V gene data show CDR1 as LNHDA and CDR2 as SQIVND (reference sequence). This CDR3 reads CASSVGEGGPNTGELFF. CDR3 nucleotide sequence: TGTGCCAGTAGTGTCGGGGAAGGCGGGCCGAACACCGGGGAGCTGTTTTTT. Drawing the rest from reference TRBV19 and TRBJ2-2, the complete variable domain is DGGITQSPKYLFRKEGQNVTLSCEQNLNHDAMYWYRQDPGQGLRLIYYSQIVNDFQKGDIAEGYSVSREKKESFPLTVTSAQKNPTAFYLCASSVGEGGPNTGELFFGEGSRLTVL.

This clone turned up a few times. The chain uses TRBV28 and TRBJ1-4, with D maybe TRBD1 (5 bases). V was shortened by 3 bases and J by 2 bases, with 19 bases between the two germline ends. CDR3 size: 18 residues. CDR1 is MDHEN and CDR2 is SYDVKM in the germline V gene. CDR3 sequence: CASSLLSRGDRTNEKLFF. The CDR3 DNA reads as TGTGCCAGCAGTTTGTTGAGTCGGGGGGATCGGACTAATGAAAAACTGTTTTTT.

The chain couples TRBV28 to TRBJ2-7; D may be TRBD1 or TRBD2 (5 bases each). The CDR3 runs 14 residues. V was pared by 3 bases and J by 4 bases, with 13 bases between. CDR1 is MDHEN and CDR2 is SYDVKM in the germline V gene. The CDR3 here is CASSFAGTEYEQYF. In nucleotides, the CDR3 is TGTGCCAGCAGTTTTGCAGGGACCGAATACGAGCAGTACTTC.

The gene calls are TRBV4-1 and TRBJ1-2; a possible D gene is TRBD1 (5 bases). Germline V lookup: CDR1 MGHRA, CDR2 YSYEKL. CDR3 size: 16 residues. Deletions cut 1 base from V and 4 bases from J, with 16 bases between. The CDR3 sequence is CASSQGQLLISYGYTF. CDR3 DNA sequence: TGCGCCAGCAGCCAAGGACAGTTATTAATTTCCTATGGCTACACCTTC.

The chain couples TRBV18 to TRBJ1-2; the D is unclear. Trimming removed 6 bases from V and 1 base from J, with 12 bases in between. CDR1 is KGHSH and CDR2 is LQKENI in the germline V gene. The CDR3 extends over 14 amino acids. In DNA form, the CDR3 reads TGTGCCAGCTCGACTGAATTGAGTAACTATGGCTACACCTTC. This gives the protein CASSTELSNYGYTF.

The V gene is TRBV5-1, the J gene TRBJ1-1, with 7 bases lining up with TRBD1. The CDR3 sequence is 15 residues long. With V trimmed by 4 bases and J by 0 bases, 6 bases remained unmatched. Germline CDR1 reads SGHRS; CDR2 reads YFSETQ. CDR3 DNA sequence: TGCGCCAGCAGCCTACGGACAGGCATGAACACTGAAGCTTTCTTT. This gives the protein CASSLRTGMNTEAFF.

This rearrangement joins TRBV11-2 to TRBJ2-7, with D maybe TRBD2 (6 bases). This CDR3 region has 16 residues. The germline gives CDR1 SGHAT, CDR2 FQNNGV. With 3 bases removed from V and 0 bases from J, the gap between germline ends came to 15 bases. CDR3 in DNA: TGTGCCAGCAGCTTGCAGGCGGGGACCAACTCCTACGAGCAGTACTTC. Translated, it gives CASSLQAGTNSYEQYF.

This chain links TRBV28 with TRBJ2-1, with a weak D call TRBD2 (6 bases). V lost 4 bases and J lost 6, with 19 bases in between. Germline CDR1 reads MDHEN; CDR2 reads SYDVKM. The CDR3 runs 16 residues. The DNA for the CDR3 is TGTGCCAGCAGTTCCCCTTCGACTAGATATCTCAATGAGCAGTTCTTC. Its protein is CASSSPSTRYLNEQFF.

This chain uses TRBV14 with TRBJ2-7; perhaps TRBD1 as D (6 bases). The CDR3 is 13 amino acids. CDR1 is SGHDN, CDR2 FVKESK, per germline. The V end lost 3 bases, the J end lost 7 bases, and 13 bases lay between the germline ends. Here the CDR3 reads CASSQYRAQEQYF. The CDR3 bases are TGTGCCAGCAGCCAGTACAGGGCCCAAGAGCAGTACTTC.

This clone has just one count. In DNA, the CDR3 is TGTGCCATATCCCAGGGCACCATCCTCCTCACAGATACGCAGTATTTT. Translation: CAISQGTILLTDTQYF. The chain employs TRBV28 and TRBJ2-3; possible D gene TRBD1, 5 bases. V lost 10 bases, J lost 2 bases, and 22 bases lay in between. Germline V lookup: CDR1 MDHEN, CDR2 SYDVKM. The CDR3 consists of 16 residues.

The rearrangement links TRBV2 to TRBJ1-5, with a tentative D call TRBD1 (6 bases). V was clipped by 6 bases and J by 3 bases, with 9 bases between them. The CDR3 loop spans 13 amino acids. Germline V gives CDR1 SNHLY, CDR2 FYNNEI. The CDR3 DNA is TGTGCCAGCAGGGGGGGCTTCAATCAGCCCCAGCATTTT. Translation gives CASRGGFNQPQHF.

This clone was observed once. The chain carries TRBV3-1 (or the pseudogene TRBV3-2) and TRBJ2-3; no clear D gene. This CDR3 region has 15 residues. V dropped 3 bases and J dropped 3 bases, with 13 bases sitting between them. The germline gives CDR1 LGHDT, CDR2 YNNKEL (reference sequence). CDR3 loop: CASSHTVSGTDTQYF. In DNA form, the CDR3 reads TGTGCCAGCAGCCACACGGTGTCAGGAACAGATACGCAGTATTTT.